This T cell receptor beta chain was sequenced in a study of T cell repertoires in aging, cancer and after chemotherapy. Study at large: Over several months to years, re-sampled healthy donor repertoires clearly shared clones. Around 10 million TCR reads were in the whole dataset. The study's findings and limits: Untreated cancer patients had significantly lower blood TCR diversity than age-matched healthy donors. These repertoire data do not allow conclusions about immunological memory after chemotherapy.

The germline CDR1 and CDR2 sequences are SGHTA and FQGNSA. V trimming: 6 bases; J trimming: 11 bases; junction bases outside the gene matches: 15. The CDR3 covers 15 residues. TRB rearrangements spanning V, D and J were amplified using mixed TRB-A/B primers. TCRdb redid the calling of the multiplex PCR reads with MiXCR, one entry per CDR3 protein. Of about 11,000 distinct CDR3 sequences detected, less than 30% appear once; the ten largest clones hold about 1.9%. Amplification of TCR beta used genomic DNA extracted from peripheral blood. This clonotype has just a few counts. The antigen remains undetermined.

The source material was blood. The chain couples TRBV7-2 to TRBJ2-1, with TRBD1 matching 8 bases. The receptor was isolated from a human donor in good health. CDR3 bases: TGTGCCAGCAGTACCCGATCCGGGACAGGCGTCAAGCAGTTCTTC. Its protein product is CASSTRSGTGVKQFF.